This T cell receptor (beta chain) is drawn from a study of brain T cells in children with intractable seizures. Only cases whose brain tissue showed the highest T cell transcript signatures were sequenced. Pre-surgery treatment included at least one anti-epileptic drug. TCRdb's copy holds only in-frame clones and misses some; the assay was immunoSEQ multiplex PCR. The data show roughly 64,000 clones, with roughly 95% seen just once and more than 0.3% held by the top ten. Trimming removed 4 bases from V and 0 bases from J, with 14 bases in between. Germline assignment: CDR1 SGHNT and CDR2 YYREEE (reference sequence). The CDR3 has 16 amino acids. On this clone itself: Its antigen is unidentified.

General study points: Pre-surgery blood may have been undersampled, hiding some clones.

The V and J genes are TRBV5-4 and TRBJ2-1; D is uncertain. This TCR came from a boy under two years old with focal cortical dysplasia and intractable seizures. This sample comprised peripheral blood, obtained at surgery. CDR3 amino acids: CASSRNAASSYNEQFF. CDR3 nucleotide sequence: TGTGCCAGCAGCCGCAATGCGGCCAGCTCCTACAATGAGCAGTTCTTC.